This is a list of T cell receptor beta chains from one sample in a study of technical replicates of blood from a handful of donors. This table comes from immunoSEQ multiplex PCR, and its TCRdb copy is limited to in-frame clones, with some not included. Found here are around 79,000 clones, 80% to 95% of them singletons; the top ten hold about 0.4%. The sequencing sample was made of T cells isolated from PBMCs. These TCRs come from a human donor in good health. Some clones in this sample may be carry-over from other donors' samples. Both conserved end residues are part of each CDR3. Fields, in order: clone size, V gene, J gene, D gene, CDR3 protein, CDR3 DNA. The D gene is left open where the match is weak. Rows may omit the clone size; those that give it use once, few, many or a size class.

clone_size: NA
v_call: TRBV6-1
j_call: TRBJ1-5
d_call: NA
cdr3_aa: CASIRAGVNQPQHF
cdr3_nt: TGTGCCAGCATAAGGGCAGGGGTGAATCAGCCCCAGCATTTT

clone_size: NA
v_call: TRBV7-2
j_call: TRBJ2-1
d_call: TRBD1
cdr3_aa: CASSPGGQEYNEQFF
cdr3_nt: TGTGCCAGCAGCCCTGGGGGACAGGAATACAATGAGCAGTTCTTC

clone_size: NA
v_call: TRBV15
j_call: TRBJ1-2
d_call: NA
cdr3_aa: CATSRVRTVNYGYTF
cdr3_nt: TGTGCCACCAGCAGAGTAAGGACAGTAAACTATGGCTACACCTTC

clone_size: NA
v_call: TRBV6-5
j_call: TRBJ1-1
d_call: NA
cdr3_aa: CASNTGGLVTEAFF
cdr3_nt: TGTGCCAGCAACACGGGGGGTTTGGTAACTGAAGCTTTCTTT

clone_size: few
v_call: TRBV2
j_call: TRBJ2-2
d_call: NA
cdr3_aa: CASWGRRSTGELFF
cdr3_nt: TGTGCCAGCTGGGGCCGGCGGAGCACCGGGGAGCTGTTTTTT

clone_size: NA
v_call: TRBV4-1
j_call: TRBJ2-4
d_call: TRBD2
cdr3_aa: CASSPSKTSGRGAYIQYF
cdr3_nt: TGCGCCAGCAGCCCCTCGAAGACTAGCGGGAGAGGAGCATACATTCAGTACTTC

clone_size: NA
v_call: TRBV9
j_call: TRBJ2-7
d_call: TRBD2
cdr3_aa: CASSVDSGGSYEQYF
cdr3_nt: TGTGCCAGCAGCGTAGATTCGGGAGGGTCCTACGAGCAGTACTTC

clone_size: NA
v_call: TRBV9
j_call: TRBJ2-1
d_call: NA
cdr3_aa: CASGAVAGDEQFF
cdr3_nt: TGTGCCAGCGGGGCAGTAGCTGGGGATGAGCAGTTCTTC

clone_size: NA
v_call: TRBV27
j_call: TRBJ2-1
d_call: TRBD2
cdr3_aa: CASSLAGALNEQFF
cdr3_nt: TGTGCCAGCAGTTTAGCGGGAGCCCTCAATGAGCAGTTCTTC

clone_size: NA
v_call: TRBV9
j_call: TRBJ2-6
d_call: NA
cdr3_aa: CASSPTQGSGANVLTF
cdr3_nt: TGTGCCAGCAGCCCTACCCAGGGCTCTGGGGCCAACGTCCTGACTTTC

clone_size: NA
v_call: TRBV6-5
j_call: TRBJ2-7
d_call: TRBD2
cdr3_aa: CASSYRTSGIYEQYF
cdr3_nt: TGTGCCAGCAGTTACAGGACTAGCGGGATCTACGAGCAGTACTTC

clone_size: NA
v_call: TRBV5-6
j_call: TRBJ2-1
d_call: TRBD1
cdr3_aa: CASSYGRGSGNEQFF
cdr3_nt: TGTGCCAGCAGCTATGGCAGGGGGTCGGGCAATGAGCAGTTCTTC

clone_size: NA
v_call: TRBV28
j_call: TRBJ2-2
d_call: TRBD1
cdr3_aa: CASSPTGDTGELFF
cdr3_nt: TGTGCCAGCAGTCCGACAGGGGACACCGGGGAGCTGTTTTTT

clone_size: NA
v_call: TRBV6-5
j_call: TRBJ2-7
d_call: TRBD1
cdr3_aa: CASIRGQGGEQYF
cdr3_nt: TGTGCCAGCATCCGGGGACAGGGGGGCGAGCAGTACTTC

clone_size: NA
v_call: TRBV6-1
j_call: TRBJ2-5
d_call: NA
cdr3_aa: CASSEAVVGGAQYF
cdr3_nt: TGTGCCAGCAGTGAAGCCGTCGTCGGAGGGGCCCAGTACTTC

clone_size: NA
v_call: TRBV11-2
j_call: TRBJ2-1
d_call: TRBD2
cdr3_aa: CASSLASGRTPRGEQFF
cdr3_nt: TGTGCCAGCAGCTTAGCTAGCGGGAGAACTCCTAGGGGTGAGCAGTTCTTC

clone_size: NA
v_call: TRBV28
j_call: TRBJ2-7
d_call: TRBD1
cdr3_aa: CASSPPGQTYEQYF
cdr3_nt: TGTGCCAGCAGTCCACCGGGACAGACCTACGAGCAGTACTTC

clone_size: NA
v_call: TRBV7-9
j_call: TRBJ2-3
d_call: NA
cdr3_aa: CASSSTRVYGTQYF
cdr3_nt: TGTGCCAGCAGCTCGACCAGGGTTTACGGTACGCAGTATTTT

clone_size: NA
v_call: TRBV6-1
j_call: TRBJ2-1
d_call: TRBD2
cdr3_aa: CASSVLQRGEQFF
cdr3_nt: TGTGCCAGCAGTGTACTTCAGCGGGGTGAGCAGTTCTTC

clone_size: NA
v_call: TRBV19
j_call: TRBJ2-7
d_call: NA
cdr3_aa: CASSTSSYEQYF
cdr3_nt: TGTGCCAGTAGTACCTCCTCCTACGAGCAGTACTTC

clone_size: NA
v_call: TRBV5-4
j_call: TRBJ2-1
d_call: NA
cdr3_aa: CASSPENRYEQFF
cdr3_nt: TGTGCCAGCAGCCCTGAGAATCGGTATGAGCAGTTCTTC

clone_size: NA
v_call: TRBV7-8
j_call: TRBJ2-5
d_call: NA
cdr3_aa: CASRLRFQETQYF
cdr3_nt: TGTGCCAGCAGGCTCAGATTCCAAGAGACCCAGTACTTC

clone_size: NA
v_call: TRBV20-1
j_call: TRBJ1-5
d_call: NA
cdr3_aa: CSASGGQPQHF
cdr3_nt: TGCAGTGCTAGCGGGGGACAGCCCCAGCATTTT

clone_size: NA
v_call: TRBV6-1
j_call: TRBJ1-5
d_call: NA
cdr3_aa: CASSEGWLSTRPQHF
cdr3_nt: TGTGCCAGCAGTGAAGGGTGGCTCTCGACAAGGCCCCAGCATTTT

clone_size: NA
v_call: TRBV6-5
j_call: TRBJ1-5
d_call: TRBD1
cdr3_aa: CASRLHRGGQPQHF
cdr3_nt: TGTGCCAGCAGGCTACACAGGGGCGGCCAGCCCCAGCATTTT

clone_size: few
v_call: TRBV10-3
j_call: TRBJ2-1
d_call: TRBD1
cdr3_aa: CAITEGTDLYNEQFF
cdr3_nt: TGTGCCATCACCGAAGGGACAGATCTCTACAATGAGCAGTTCTTC

clone_size: NA
v_call: TRBV7-8
j_call: TRBJ2-6
d_call: NA
cdr3_aa: CASSPRLTGANVLTF
cdr3_nt: TGTGCCAGCAGCCCTCGGTTAACTGGGGCCAACGTCCTGACTTTC

clone_size: NA
v_call: TRBV2
j_call: TRBJ1-5
d_call: TRBD1
cdr3_aa: CASLTGTGGNQPQHF
cdr3_nt: TGTGCCAGCTTAACCGGGACAGGGGGCAATCAGCCCCAGCATTTT

clone_size: few
v_call: TRBV29-1
j_call: TRBJ1-2
d_call: NA
cdr3_aa: CSVDTVSLGYTF
cdr3_nt: TGCAGCGTTGACACAGTCTCCTTGGGCTACACCTTC

clone_size: NA
v_call: TRBV14
j_call: TRBJ2-2
d_call: NA
cdr3_aa: CASSQASYYNTGELFF
cdr3_nt: TGTGCCAGCAGCCAAGCTAGCTACTACAACACCGGGGAGCTGTTTTTT

clone_size: NA
v_call: TRBV7-9
j_call: TRBJ2-7
d_call: TRBD2
cdr3_aa: CASSRTIGLASYEQYF
cdr3_nt: TGTGCCAGCAGCAGGACTATCGGACTAGCCTCCTACGAGCAGTACTTC

clone_size: NA
v_call: TRBV5-4
j_call: TRBJ2-7
d_call: TRBD2
cdr3_aa: CASSRRSSGTPYEQYF
cdr3_nt: TGTGCCAGCAGCCGGAGATCGAGCGGGACCCCCTACGAGCAGTACTTC

clone_size: NA
v_call: TRBV27
j_call: TRBJ2-3
d_call: NA
cdr3_aa: CASSFHTGLDTQYF
cdr3_nt: TGTGCCAGCAGTTTCCATACAGGGCTAGATACGCAGTATTTT

clone_size: NA
v_call: TRBV28
j_call: TRBJ2-1
d_call: NA
cdr3_aa: CASSAGSYNEQFF
cdr3_nt: TGTGCCAGCAGTGCGGGCTCCTACAATGAGCAGTTCTTC

clone_size: NA
v_call: TRBV4-2
j_call: TRBJ2-7
d_call: TRBD2
cdr3_aa: CASSQPGLAREYEQYF
cdr3_nt: TGTGCCAGCAGCCAACCCGGACTAGCGAGAGAATACGAGCAGTACTTC

clone_size: NA
v_call: TRBV7-7
j_call: TRBJ2-5
d_call: TRBD1
cdr3_aa: CASSFRQGETQYF
cdr3_nt: TGTGCTAGCAGCTTCCGACAGGGAGAGACCCAGTACTTC